The 11 T cell receptor beta chains below were found in one sample sequenced in a study of beta chain features in type 1 diabetes. Expressed TCRB transcripts got sequenced, as all isolated RNA was reverse transcribed. Clones were read by immunoSEQ multiplex PCR, and TCRdb kept only the in-frame ones, dropping some. The table records just over 450,000 clones, 30% of them present only once. The sample comprised naive CD4+ T cells from blood. The source of these receptors is a man aged 18 to 29 in good health.

The rearrangement links TRBV2 to TRBJ2-1, with 9 positions matching TRBD2. Unmatched junction bases numbered 10, after V lost 6 bases and J lost 7 bases. Germline V gene sequence: CDR1 SNHLY, CDR2 FYNNEI. The CDR3 runs 15 residues. CDR3 residues: CASREGSGRVNEQFF. The CDR3 DNA reads TGTGCCAGCAGGGAGGGTAGCGGGAGAGTAAATGAGCAGTTCTTC. The complete variable domain, with remaining parts taken from reference TRBV2 and TRBJ2-1, reads EPEVTQTPSHQVTQMGQEVILRCVPISNHLYFYWYRQILGQKVEFLVSFYNNEISEKSEIFDDQFSVERPDGSNFTLKIRSTKLEDSAMYFCASREGSGRVNEQFFGPGTRLTVL.

This clone was recorded a few times. This rearrangement joins TRBV5-1 to TRBJ2-7; D is unclear. Trimming removed 0 bases from V and 3 bases from J, with 4 bases in between. Germline CDR1 and CDR2: SGHRS and YFSETQ. CDR3 length equals 12 residues. CDR3 sequence (DNA): TGCGCCAGCAGCTTGGACCACTACGAGCAGTACTTC. Amino acids: CASSLDHYEQYF.

This chain uses TRBV13 with TRBJ1-2; D gene uncertain. V was cut by 6 bases and J by 2 bases, with 13 bases left in between. Germline V gene data show CDR1 as PRHDT and CDR2 as FYEKMQ (reference sequence). This CDR3 comprises 14 residues. CDR3: CASRPTPGNYGYTF. The CDR3 nucleotides read TGTGCCAGCAGACCGACCCCAGGAAACTATGGCTACACCTTC.

The chain recombines TRBV7-9 with TRBJ1-2; 9 positions match TRBD1. Trimming cost V 3 bases and J 7 bases; bases outside gene matches: 3. The V gene's germline CDR1 is SEHNR and CDR2 FQNEAQ (reference sequence). The CDR3 length is 13 residues. CDR3 in DNA: TGTGCCAGCAGCTTCCGGGACAGGGTTGGCTACACCTTC. This codes for CASSFRDRVGYTF.

This clone was counted only a few times. V gene TRBV9 combines with J gene TRBJ2-1; D gene ambiguous. CDR1 is SGDLS, CDR2 YYNGEE, per germline. V lost 0 bases and J 10 bases, leaving 14 bases between the germline ends. The CDR3 is made up of 14 amino acids. The CDR3 DNA follows: TGTGCCAGCAGCGTAGGACGCGGCAGCAGAGAGCAGTTCTTC. Protein: CASSVGRGSREQFF. The full variable domain, with the rest looked up from reference TRBV9 and TRBJ2-1, is DSGVTQTPKHLITATGQRVTLRCSPRSGDLSVYWYQQSLDQGLQFLIQYYNGEERAKGNILERFSAQQFPDLHSELNLSSLELGDSALYFCASSVGRGSREQFFGPGTRLTVL.

The chain couples TRBV13 to TRBJ1-2; no clear D gene. The V gene's germline CDR1 is PRHDT and CDR2 FYEKMQ (reference sequence). The CDR3 runs to 13 residues. The V and J ends lost 5 bases and 5 bases respectively, with 12 bases between them. The CDR3, as DNA: TGTGCCAGCAGCATCCGGCCGTCGTATGGCTACACCTTC. It is translated as CASSIRPSYGYTF.

This clone was detected only a few times. V and J are TRBV6-5 and TRBJ2-3, with a weak D call TRBD1 (6 bases). Trimming pared 6 bases from V and 3 bases from J, leaving 10 bases between. The CDR3 sequence is 13 residues long. CDR1 and CDR2 (germline): MNHEY, SVGAGI. CDR3 protein: CASRPTGTDTQYF. The CDR3 region has the DNA TGTGCCAGCAGACCAACAGGGACAGATACGCAGTATTTT.

The sample holds a few counts of this clone. The chain combines TRBV30 with TRBJ1-2; D is uncertain. V was clipped by 0 bases and J by 4 bases, with 9 bases between them. Germline V gives CDR1 GTSNPN, CDR2 SVGIG (reference sequence). CDR3 length: 13 amino acids. CDR3 in DNA: TGTGCCTGGAGTGTGAGGTTAGGCTATGGCTACACCTTC. This sequence encodes CAWSVRLGYGYTF.

This clone has only a few counts. The chain is built from TRBV4-3 and TRBJ2-1; no clear D. The V end was cut by 0 bases, the J end by 11 bases, with 17 bases between. The CDR3 is 15 residues long. The germline CDR1 and CDR2 sequences are LGHNA and YSLEER. The CDR3: CASSQEASLPRQQFF. CDR3 nucleotides: TGCGCCAGCAGCCAAGAGGCCTCCCTTCCACGGCAGCAGTTCTTC.

In its sample, this clone was seen a few times. The genes are TRBV7-9 and TRBJ2-2; D gene uncertain. Germline-derived CDR1 and CDR2 are SEHNR and FQNEAQ (reference sequence). The CDR3 is 12 residues long. With 2 bases removed from V and 10 bases from J, the gap between germline ends came to 8 bases. CDR3 region: CASSLLLAELFF. DNA for the CDR3: TGTGCCAGCAGCTTATTGCTTGCGGAGCTGTTTTTT.

The chain couples TRBV7-2 to TRBJ2-4, with 13 bases lining up with TRBD2. CDR3 length equals 18 residues. The V gene end was trimmed by 4 bases and the J gene end by 0 bases; junction bases not matched to a gene: 6. Germline V gene sequence: CDR1 SGHTA, CDR2 FQGNSA. DNA of the CDR3: TGTGCCAGCAGCTGGGGGACTAGCGGGGATTTAGCCAAAAACATTCAGTACTTC. It yields the protein CASSWGTSGDLAKNIQYF.